This passage covers 15 T cell receptor beta chains from one sample sequenced in a study of identical twins. TCRdb passed the 5' RACE reads through MiXCR, listing each CDR3 protein once. The sample shows roughly 230,000 distinct CDR3 sequences, roughly 8.7% of them seen only once. These sequences were also reported in another study, on yellow fever vaccine responses in identical twins.

Sequencing was performed on CD8+ T cells sorted from blood. Receptors originate from a woman between 18 and 29 years old in good health.

This clonotype was found many times. The genes are TRBV12-3 or TRBV12-4 and TRBJ2-3; D is ambiguous. This CDR3 is 16 amino acids long. Trimming stripped 2 bases from V and 0 bases from J, with 12 bases between. This CDR3 reads CASSLTSWASTDTQYF. The CDR3 nucleotides are TGTGCCAGCAGTTTAACGTCCTGGGCTAGCACAGATACGCAGTATTTT.

This clonotype was seen more than once but under ten times. J is TRBJ2-1 and V is TRBV4-1; TRBD1 matches at 12 bases. The CDR3 is 15 amino acids. Germline V CDR1 and CDR2: MGHRA, YSYEKL. V lost 1 base and J lost 7; bases outside the gene matches: 2. The CDR3 region is CASSQGDRGPNEQFF. The CDR3 DNA reads TGCGCCAGCAGCCAAGGGGACAGGGGGCCGAATGAGCAGTTCTTC.

This clonotype appeared many times. The rearrangement joins TRBV2 to TRBJ2-3; D is tentatively TRBD1 or TRBD2 (5 bases each). Germline CDR1 SNHLY, CDR2 FYNNEI. The CDR3 spans 14 residues. V lost 6 bases and J lost 6, with 16 bases in between. The CDR3 spells CASSGAYMGDTQYF. The CDR3 DNA follows: TGTGCCAGCAGCGGGGCCTATATGGGTGATACGCAGTATTTT.

This clonotype was detected only a few times. CDR3 region: CASSGNPDEQYF. The CDR3 bases are TGTGCCAGTAGCGGGAACCCCGACGAGCAGTACTTC. The gene calls are TRBV2 and TRBJ2-7; 8 nucleotides align to TRBD2. This CDR3 comprises 12 residues. From germline, CDR1 is SNHLY and CDR2 FYNNEI. Trimming at V came to 9 bases and at J to 5 bases, leaving 6 bases not matched to a gene.

This clonotype came up a few times. This chain joins TRBV7-9 and TRBJ2-7; D may be TRBD2 (5 bases). The ends were cut back, 0 bases at V and 2 bases at J, with 14 bases in the middle. Per germline, CDR1 SEHNR and CDR2 FQNEAQ (reference sequence). The CDR3 is 16 residues long. CDR3: CASSLARATVTYEQYF. DNA of the CDR3: TGTGCCAGCAGCTTAGCGAGGGCGACTGTTACCTACGAGCAGTACTTC. Looking up the rest from reference TRBV7-9 and TRBJ2-7 gives the full variable domain: DTGVSQNPRHKITKRGQNVTFRCDPISEHNRLYWYRQTLGQGPEFLTYFQNEAQLEKSRLLSDRFSAERPKGSFSTLEIQRTEQGDSAMYLCASSLARATVTYEQYFGPGTRLTVT.

V usage is TRBV6-2 or TRBV6-3 and J usage is TRBJ2-7; D call uncertain. Germline V lookup: CDR1 MNHEY, CDR2 SVGEGT. CDR3 length: 12 residues. V lost 5 bases, J lost 6 bases, and 11 bases lay in between. The CDR3 DNA reads TGTGCCAGCAGTGGACCCGGCGGCGAGCAGTACTTC. This codes for CASSGPGGEQYF.

This clonotype showed up just a few times. The chain combines TRBV20-1 with TRBJ2-1; the D gene is possibly TRBD2 (6 bases). Looked up from germline, CDR1 is DFQATT and CDR2 is SNEGSKA (reference sequence). This CDR3 comprises 15 residues. V lost 6 bases, J lost 2 bases, and 17 bases lay in between. For the CDR3, the DNA is TGCAGTGCCAGCCGACTAGTTCACCCCTACAATGAGCAGTTCTTC. The encoded protein is CSASRLVHPYNEQFF.

This clonotype was counted between two and nine times. The chain couples TRBV25-1 to TRBJ1-3; no clear D gene. The V and J ends lost 3 bases and 0 bases respectively, with 9 bases between them. The CDR3 consists of 15 residues. The V gene's germline CDR1 is MGHDK and CDR2 SYGVNS. The CDR3 region is CASSDDTLSGNTIYF. The CDR3 DNA sequence: TGTGCCAGCAGTGATGACACCCTCTCTGGAAACACCATATATTTT.

V usage is TRBV11-2 and J usage is TRBJ2-2; perhaps TRBD2 as D (5 bases). Germline V gene data show CDR1 as SGHAT and CDR2 as FQNNGV. Trimming pared 1 base from V and 7 bases from J, leaving 16 bases between. The length of the CDR3 is 16 residues. Here the CDR3 DNA reads TGTGCCAGCAGCTTAGTTAGGACTTCTTCTATCGGGGAGCTGTTTTTT. As protein: CASSLVRTSSIGELFF. The entire variable domain, with the rest obtained from reference TRBV11-2 and TRBJ2-2, is as follows: EAGVAQSPRYKIIEKRQSVAFWCNPISGHATLYWYQQILGQGPKLLIQFQNNGVVDDSQLPKDRFSAERLKGVDSTLKIQPAKLEDSAVYLCASSLVRTSSIGELFFGEGSRLTVL.

This sequence joins TRBV23-1 and TRBJ2-1; D is unclear. TRBV23-1 qualifies as an ORF whose function is uncertain. This CDR3 contains 16 residues. V lost 0 bases and J 0 bases, leaving 9 bases between the germline ends. The CDR3 nucleotides read TGCGCCAGCAGTCAATCGAAAGGCGACTCCTACAATGAGCAGTTCTTC. Translation gives CASSQSKGDSYNEQFF.

This clonotype was observed a few times. V usage is TRBV2 and J usage is TRBJ2-3; D unclear. With 11 bases removed from V and 6 bases from J, the gap between germline ends came to 12 bases. The CDR3 has 11 residues. The germline CDR1 and CDR2 sequences are SNHLY and FYNNEI. This CDR3 is CAFLGLDTQYF. CDR3 DNA sequence: TGTGCCTTCCTCGGGTTGGATACGCAGTATTTT.

This clonotype was found a few times. The V and J genes are TRBV7-6 and TRBJ2-7, with D unresolved. Germline CDR1 SGHVS, CDR2 FNYEAQ. Trimming stripped 5 bases from V and 0 bases from J, with 14 bases between. The CDR3 spans 15 residues. The CDR3 reads CASSPYLDSSYEQYF. CDR3 nucleotide sequence: TGTGCCAGCAGCCCCTACCTTGATAGCTCCTACGAGCAGTACTTC.

The chain has TRBV29-1 and TRBJ2-3, with 7 bases lining up with TRBD2. There are 15 residues in the CDR3. The V and J ends lost 2 bases and 2 bases, in that order; junction bases with no gene match: 7. Looked up from germline, CDR1 is SQVTM and CDR2 is ANQGSEA. The CDR3 protein is CSVERGSGYTDTQYF. CDR3 in DNA: TGCAGCGTTGAACGAGGTAGCGGGTACACAGATACGCAGTATTTT.

There are many counts of this clonotype. The gene calls are TRBV7-2 and TRBJ2-1; D is unresolved. From germline, CDR1 is SGHTA and CDR2 FQGNSA. V lost 1 base, J lost 4 bases, and 8 bases lay in between. The CDR3 is 14 residues long. Written as DNA, the CDR3 is TGTGCCAGCAGCTTAGGTGGCAAATACAATGAGCAGTTCTTC. As protein: CASSLGGKYNEQFF.

This clonotype has at least ten counts. The chain couples TRBV7-2 to TRBJ2-7, with a tentative D call TRBD2 (6 bases). The CDR3 loop spans 16 amino acids. CDR1 is SGHTA and CDR2 is FQGNSA in the germline V gene. V gave up 5 bases and J gave up 2 bases, with 19 bases separating them. The CDR3 reads CASSVGPVAEAYEQYF. The CDR3 nucleotides are TGTGCCAGCAGCGTAGGACCCGTAGCGGAAGCCTACGAGCAGTACTTC.